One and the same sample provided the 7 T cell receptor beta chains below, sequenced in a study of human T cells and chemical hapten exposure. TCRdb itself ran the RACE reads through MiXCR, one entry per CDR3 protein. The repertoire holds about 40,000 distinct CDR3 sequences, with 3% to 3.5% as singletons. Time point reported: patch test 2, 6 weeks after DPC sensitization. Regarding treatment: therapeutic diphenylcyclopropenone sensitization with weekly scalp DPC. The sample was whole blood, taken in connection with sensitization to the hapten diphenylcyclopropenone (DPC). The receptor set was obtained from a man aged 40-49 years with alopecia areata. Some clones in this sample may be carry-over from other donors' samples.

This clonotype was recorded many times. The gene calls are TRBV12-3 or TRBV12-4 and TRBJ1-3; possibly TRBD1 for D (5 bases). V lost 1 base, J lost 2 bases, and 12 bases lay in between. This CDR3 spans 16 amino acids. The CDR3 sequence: CASSLGGNQPGNTIYF. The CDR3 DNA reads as TGTGCCAGCAGTTTAGGGGGCAACCAACCTGGAAACACCATATATTTT.

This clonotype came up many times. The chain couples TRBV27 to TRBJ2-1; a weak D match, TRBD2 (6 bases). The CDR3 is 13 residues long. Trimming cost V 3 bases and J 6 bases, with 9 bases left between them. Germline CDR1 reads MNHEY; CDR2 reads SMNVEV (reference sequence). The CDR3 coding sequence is TGTGCCAGCAGTTTTCGGGGGACCAATGAGCAGTTCTTC. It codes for CASSFRGTNEQFF.

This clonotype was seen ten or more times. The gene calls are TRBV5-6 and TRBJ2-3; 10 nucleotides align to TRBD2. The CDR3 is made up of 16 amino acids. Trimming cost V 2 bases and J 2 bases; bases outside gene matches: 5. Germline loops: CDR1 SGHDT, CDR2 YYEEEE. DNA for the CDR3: TGTGCCAGCAGCTTAAGGACTAGCGGAGCCACAGATACGCAGTATTTT. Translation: CASSLRTSGATDTQYF.

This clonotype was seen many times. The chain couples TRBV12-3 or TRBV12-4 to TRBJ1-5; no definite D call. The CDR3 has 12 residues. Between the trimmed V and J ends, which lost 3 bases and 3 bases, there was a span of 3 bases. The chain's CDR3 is CASSFYNQPQHF. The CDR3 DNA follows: TGTGCCAGCAGTTTCTACAATCAGCCCCAGCATTTT.

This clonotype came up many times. The CDR3 DNA sequence: TGTGCCAGCAGCCCAGGCAGGGTCCACGAGCAGTACTTC. It codes for CASSPGRVHEQYF. The chain carries TRBV3-1 and TRBJ2-7; weak D call: TRBD1 (5 bases). The V end was cut by 4 bases, the J end by 5 bases, with 12 bases between. The germline CDR1 and CDR2 sequences are LGHDT and YNNKEL (reference sequence). CDR3 size: 13 residues.

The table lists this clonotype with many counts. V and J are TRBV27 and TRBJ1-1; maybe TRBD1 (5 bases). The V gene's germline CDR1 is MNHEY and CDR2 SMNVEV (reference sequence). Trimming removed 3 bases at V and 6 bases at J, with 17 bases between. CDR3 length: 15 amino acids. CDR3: CASSFDSSTNSEAFF. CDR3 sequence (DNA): TGTGCCAGCAGTTTCGACAGTTCAACCAACTCTGAAGCTTTCTTT.

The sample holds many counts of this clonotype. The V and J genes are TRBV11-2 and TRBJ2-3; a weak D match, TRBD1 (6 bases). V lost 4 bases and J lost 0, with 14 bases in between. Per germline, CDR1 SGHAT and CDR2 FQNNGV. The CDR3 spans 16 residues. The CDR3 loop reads CASSSPPDRSTDTQYF. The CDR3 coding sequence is TGTGCCAGCAGCTCCCCCCCGGACAGAAGCACAGATACGCAGTATTTT.